This TCR beta chain was identified during a study of tumor and adjacent non-tumor tissue in lung cancer. This clonotype has only a few counts. No cell sorting was done before RNA was extracted from the tissue. This CDR3 region has 14 residues. Trimming took off 6 bases at V and 3 bases at J, with 14 bases between the two ends. CDR1 is SGHNT and CDR2 is YYREEE in the germline V gene (reference sequence). Three rounds of nested PCR, following a modified ARM-PCR protocol, produced the TCRbeta library. Each CDR3 protein gets one entry after TCRdb re-called the multiplex PCR reads with MiXCR. The sample consists of 220,000 or so distinct CDR3 sequences, over 55% of them appearing once.

Sequences were obtained from lung tumor tissue. The receptor was derived from a man aged 60 to 69 with non-small cell lung cancer. This chain links TRBV5-4 with TRBJ2-3, with D possibly matching TRBD1 (6 bases). In nucleotides, the CDR3 is TGTGCCAGCACCCTTGGTAGGGGGACAGATACGCAGTATTTT. This gives the protein CASTLGRGTDTQYF.